Listed here is a single T cell receptor beta chain. The target antigen is unknown. Profiling relied on immunoSEQ multiplex PCR, and the TCRdb table lists in-frame clones only, not all of them. The data show 12,000 or so clones, roughly 87% seen once. These data originate in a study of somatic mutations in cytotoxic T cells in rheumatoid arthritis. Overall study: Flow cytometric sorting isolated some V beta antibody-stained T-cell populations at nearly 100% purity, and among them were V beta1+ cells that underwent TCRB sequencing.

Study-wide results and limits: Within the rheumatoid arthritis patients, CD8+ clonality went up as age increased (Spearman r=0.49). The same was not true of the healthy controls. The largest CD8+ clone made up over 20% of CD8+ cells in 8 of 65 patients. There was no significant difference in CD8+ T-cell clonality between rheumatoid arthritis patients and age-matched healthy controls.

Sample: CD8+ T cells sorted from blood. The receptor's source is a woman aged 60-75 years in good health.

The CDR3 is CASSKPGTVTYEQYV. In nucleotides, the CDR3 is TGTGCCAGCAGCAAACCTGGGACAGTTACCTACGAGCAGTACGTC. The chain joins TRBV21-1 to TRBJ2-7; the table calls TRBD1, which could not be checked here. TRBV21-1 is shown as a pseudogene. The CDR3 runs 15 residues.